This T cell receptor beta chain was recovered during a study of T cells after yellow fever vaccination. Study-wide context: The authors prepared low-cell-number fractions using SMART-Seq v4 Ultra Low Input. Broader study findings: A weaker secondary response peaked on day 5, the primary on day 15. Post-booster repertoires again held most primary-vaccination clones (roughly 95% CD4, about 88% CD8).

5'RACE template switching added a universal primer site and UMIs to TCR cDNA. Each CDR3 protein is one row after TCRdb ran MiXCR on the 5' RACE reads. Of roughly 170,000 distinct CDR3 sequences listed, roughly 8.8% are singletons. Concerning this clonotype: What it binds is not known.

This TCR came from a man younger than 30 who received the YFV17D yellow fever vaccine. The sample consisted of CD8+ T cells sorted from PBMCs, taken 45 days after the yellow fever booster vaccination.

The CDR3 protein is CASSYSRSVNTEAFF. In DNA form, the CDR3 reads TGTGCCAGCAGTTACTCACGCAGCGTGAACACTGAAGCTTTCTTT. The chain couples TRBV6-5 to TRBJ1-1; D is ambiguous. The CDR3 covers 15 residues. Trimming pared 0 bases from V and 0 bases from J, leaving 8 bases between. The germline CDR1 and CDR2 sequences are MNHEY and SVGAGI.